This T cell receptor (beta chain) stems from a study of cytomegalovirus exposure and HLA in healthy donors. The validation cohort, a group of over a hundred subjects, included the donors and was separate from the roughly 700-subject first cohort. Study-wide findings and caveats: Cytomegalovirus-associated status was assigned to about 150 TCR beta chains. High sensitivity and specificity were reportedly achieved when the classifier diagnosed cytomegalovirus status.

Clones were sequenced by immunoSEQ multiplex PCR, and TCRdb holds only the in-frame ones, with some missing. The repertoire consists of 100,000 to 150,000 clones, with about 87% occurring once and the leading ten covering 1.5% to 2%. With 4 bases clipped from V and 4 bases from J, the junction kept 3 bases outside the gene matches. This CDR3 has 13 amino acids. CDR1 and CDR2 (germline): SEHNR, FQNEAQ (reference sequence). A note on this clone: The antigen remains undetermined.

This chain connects TRBV7-9 to TRBJ2-7, with 8 positions matching TRBD2. The sample taken for sequencing was PBMCs. The clonotype comes from a man between 18 and 35 years old in good health and CMV-seronegative. The CDR3 DNA is TGTGCCAGCAGCTCGGGACTAGAGTACGAGCAGTACTTC. This sequence encodes CASSSGLEYEQYF.